Below are 29 T cell receptor beta chains sequenced from a single sample in a study of blood T cell repertoires in COVID-19. The protocol was immunoSEQ multiplex PCR, while the TCRdb copy is restricted to in-frame clones and leaves out a portion. Among about 350,000 clones listed, under 95% were seen once. Sequencing was done on a sample of peripheral blood. The receptors were gathered from a woman under 30 who had recovered from COVID-19.

The J gene is TRBJ1-2, the V gene TRBV27; D might be TRBD1 (6 bases). CDR1 is MNHEY and CDR2 is SMNVEV in the germline V gene (reference sequence). The V and J ends lost 5 bases and 6 bases respectively, with 22 bases between them. This CDR3 is 16 amino acids long. CDR3 region: CASSGLGTTKIHGYTF. CDR3 DNA: TGTGCCAGCAGTGGCCTCGGGACAACTAAGATACATGGCTACACCTTC.

This clone appeared a single time. The chain links TRBV5-1 to TRBJ2-5; the match to TRBD2 covers 7 bases. There are 15 residues in the CDR3. Germline CDR1 reads SGHRS; CDR2 reads YFSETQ. The V segment lost 1 base and the J segment 5 bases; nucleotides outside the gene matches: 8. CDR3 loop: CASSLFQAGDETQYF. In DNA form, the CDR3 reads TGCGCCAGCAGCTTGTTTCAGGCGGGAGATGAGACCCAGTACTTC.

About this clone itself: This CDR3 is also generated by other DNA sequences in the sample. This chain joins TRBV29-1 and TRBJ2-2; maybe TRBD2 (5 bases). Germline-derived CDR1 and CDR2 are SQVTM and ANQGSEA. Trimming removed 5 bases at V and 6 bases at J, with 7 bases between. CDR3 length equals 11 residues. The CDR3 nucleotides read TGCAGCGTTCGGGGATCCGGGGAGCTGTTTTTT. Residues: CSVRGSGELFF.

The chain recombines TRBV7-7 with TRBJ2-1; the match to TRBD2 covers 8 bases. Trimming removed 8 bases from V and 6 bases from J; junction bases left unmatched: 6. Germline values: CDR1 SSHAT, CDR2 FNYEAQ (reference sequence). CDR3 size: 13 residues. The CDR3: CASGSGGGNEQFF. The CDR3, as DNA: TGTGCCAGCGGGTCCGGGGGGGGCAATGAGCAGTTCTTC.

This clone was found a few times. This chain connects TRBV25-1 to TRBJ1-2; TRBD1 is a possible D gene (6 bases). Per germline, CDR1 MGHDK and CDR2 SYGVNS. Between the trimmed V and J ends, which lost 3 bases and 2 bases, there was a span of 10 bases. This CDR3 spans 14 amino acids. This CDR3 is CASSEITGNYGYTF. In DNA, the CDR3 is TGTGCCAGCAGTGAGATAACAGGGAACTATGGCTACACCTTC.

The V call is TRBV11-3, the J call TRBJ2-3, with 10 bases matching TRBD2. V lost 3 bases and J lost 3; bases outside the gene matches: 6. CDR1 is SGHNT and CDR2 is YENEEA in the germline V gene. This CDR3 has 16 amino acids. The CDR3 DNA reads as TGTGCCAGCAGCTTGAGGATAGCGGGAGGAACAGATACGCAGTATTTT. Protein sequence: CASSLRIAGGTDTQYF.

Details on this clone: The junction departs from the called germline gene at one end, perhaps through a read error. The CDR3 DNA follows: TGTAGGGTAACGGACAGGACCCATGGTGAGCAGTTCTTC. Translated, it gives CRVTDRTHGEQFF. This chain joins TRBV29-1 and TRBJ2-1; TRBD1 aligns across 7 bases. The V gene's germline CDR1 is SQVTM and CDR2 ANQGSEA. This CDR3 contains 13 residues.

The J gene is TRBJ2-1, the V gene TRBV20-1; the D gene is possibly TRBD2 (5 bases). Trimming stripped 6 bases from V and 8 bases from J, with 11 bases between. CDR1 DFQATT and CDR2 SNEGSKA come from the germline V gene (reference sequence). The CDR3 extends over 11 amino acids. CDR3 sequence (DNA): TGCAGTGCGACGGCTAGCTATGAGCAGTTCTTC. It specifies CSATASYEQFF.

This clone has just one count. The V call is TRBV11-2, the J call TRBJ1-2, with a possible D match to TRBD1 (6 bases). V lost 4 bases to trimming and J lost 8 bases, with 14 bases between them. Germline CDR1 and CDR2: SGHAT and FQNNGV. The CDR3 runs to 13 residues. The CDR3 spells CASSSYRELGYTF. CDR3 nucleotide sequence: TGTGCCAGCAGCTCCTACAGGGAACTGGGCTACACCTTC.

This clone came up once. The V and J genes are TRBV2 and TRBJ1-2; 7 bases align to TRBD1. Trimming took 5 bases from V and 8 from J; bases not matched to a gene: 11. Germline V gene data show CDR1 as SNHLY and CDR2 as FYNNEI. The CDR3 is 14 residues long. The chain's CDR3 is CASSLDRAGGGYTF. CDR3 nucleotides: TGTGCCAGCAGTCTCGACAGGGCTGGAGGAGGCTACACCTTC.

The rearrangement joins TRBV5-1 to TRBJ2-2; possibly TRBD1 for D (8 bases). Germline V gene data show CDR1 as SGHRS and CDR2 as YFSETQ. CDR3 length: 15 amino acids. With 4 bases removed from V and 3 bases from J, the gap between germline ends came to 13 bases. Here the CDR3 reads CASSLTGGDTGELFF. CDR3 nucleotides: TGCGCCAGCAGCCTAACAGGGGGGGACACCGGGGAGCTGTTTTTT. The full variable domain, its missing parts supplied by reference TRBV5-1 and TRBJ2-2, is KAGVTQTPRYLIKTRGQQVTLSCSPISGHRSVSWYQQTPGQGLQFLFEYFSETQRNKGNFPGRFSGRQFSNSRSEMNVSTLELGDSALYLCASSLTGGDTGELFFGEGSRLTVL.

This chain links TRBV6-5 with TRBJ2-2; tentative D call: TRBD2 (6 bases). The CDR3 is 13 residues long. The germline V gene has CDR1 MNHEY and CDR2 SVGAGI. The V and J ends lost 9 bases and 1 base respectively, with 9 bases between them. The CDR3 protein is CASRLENTGELFF. The CDR3 coding sequence is TGTGCCAGTAGACTAGAGAACACCGGGGAGCTGTTTTTT.

This clone was seen only a few times. This sequence joins TRBV7-9 and TRBJ2-6; TRBD1 aligns across 8 bases. Germline CDR1 reads SEHNR; CDR2 reads FQNEAQ (reference sequence). V lost 3 bases and J lost 0; bases outside the gene matches: 4. The CDR3 loop spans 17 amino acids. Here the CDR3 DNA reads TGTGCCAGCAGCTTGACAGGGGATCCCTCTGGGGCCAACGTCCTGACTTTC. It encodes CASSLTGDPSGANVLTF.

This rearrangement joins TRBV14 to TRBJ2-7, with 7 bases that match TRBD2. This CDR3 is 15 amino acids long. Germline CDR1 is SGHDN and CDR2 is FVKESK. The V segment lost 7 bases and the J segment 2 bases; nucleotides outside the gene matches: 11. The CDR3 DNA sequence: TGTGCCAGCAACGGCCGGGGGAGGGTCACCTACGAGCAGTACGTC. The encoded protein is CASNGRGRVTYEQYV.

V usage is TRBV29-1 and J usage is TRBJ1-2; 11 positions agree with TRBD1. Germline V gene sequence: CDR1 SQVTM, CDR2 ANQGSEA. The CDR3 totals 13 residues. V lost 6 bases and J lost 3; bases outside the gene matches: 3. The CDR3 region is CSVTDRGHYGYTF. The CDR3 DNA reads as TGCAGCGTCACGGACAGGGGGCACTATGGCTACACCTTC.

CDR3 DNA: TGTGCCAGCAGCCCCCAGGGGAGCCTGAGCTCCTACAATGAGCAGTTCTTC. Encoded protein: CASSPQGSLSSYNEQFF. The V and J genes are TRBV7-2 and TRBJ2-1; TRBD1 might be the D (6 bases). Trimming removed 5 bases from V and 0 bases from J, with 17 bases in between. Germline V lookup: CDR1 SGHTA, CDR2 FQGNSA. The CDR3 loop spans 17 amino acids.

This clone came up once. This chain uses TRBV7-2 with TRBJ1-5; D unresolved. Looked up from germline, CDR1 is SGHTA and CDR2 is FQGNSA. The CDR3 extends over 14 amino acids. Trimming cost V 4 bases and J 0 bases, with 7 bases left between them. The CDR3 DNA follows: TGTGCCAGCAGCTCCCCCTATAGCAATCAGCCCCAGCATTTT. Amino acids: CASSSPYSNQPQHF.

This clone came up once. The rearrangement uses TRBV30 and TRBJ1-4; 7 bases are a match to TRBD1. CDR1 GTSNPN and CDR2 SVGIG come from the germline V gene (reference sequence). CDR3 length equals 17 residues. After removal of 8 bases from V and 0 bases from J, the junction contained 15 bases not matched to a gene. CDR3 sequence (DNA): TGTGCCGTACGCACGGGACAGCCCTTTGCAACTAATGAAAAACTGTTTTTT. Translated, it gives CAVRTGQPFATNEKLFF.

V usage is TRBV20-1 and J usage is TRBJ2-1, with 8 bases lining up with TRBD2. Germline values: CDR1 DFQATT, CDR2 SNEGSKA (reference sequence). Losses at the gene ends were 3 bases for V and 16 bases for J; bases not matched to a gene: 11. This CDR3 region has 12 residues. CDR3 region: CSASRLAGQDFF. Written as DNA, the CDR3 is TGCAGTGCTAGTCGGCTAGCGGGCCAGGATTTCTTC.

The rearrangement joins TRBV9 to TRBJ1-2, with D possibly matching TRBD1 (6 bases). With 4 bases removed from V and 6 bases from J, the gap between germline ends came to 13 bases. CDR3 size: 13 residues. Germline V lookup: CDR1 SGDLS, CDR2 YYNGEE. The CDR3: CASSPRGFDGYTF. For the CDR3, the DNA is TGTGCCAGCAGCCCCAGGGGATTTGATGGCTACACCTTC.

The rearrangement links TRBV6-2 or TRBV6-3 to TRBJ2-1; no reliable D call. In germline, CDR1 is MNHEY, CDR2 SVGEGT. Trimming took off 5 bases at V and 8 bases at J, with 16 bases between the two ends. This CDR3 comprises 14 residues. The CDR3 DNA is TGTGCCAGCAGTAGACTCTTCGGATTTTATGAGCAGTTCTTC. This translates into CASSRLFGFYEQFF.

The V call is TRBV6-5, the J call TRBJ2-1, with TRBD2 matching 7 bases. Germline V gives CDR1 MNHEY, CDR2 SVGAGI. The J segment lost 0 bases and the V segment lost 5 bases, leaving 4 bases of the junction unmatched. The CDR3 contains 15 residues. The CDR3 region is CASSPLAVSYNEQFF. The DNA for the CDR3 is TGTGCCAGCAGTCCCCTAGCGGTCTCCTACAATGAGCAGTTCTTC.

The chain combines TRBV6-6 with TRBJ1-2; possibly TRBD1 for D (5 bases). The CDR3 is 13 residues long. Germline lookup yields CDR1 MNHNY and CDR2 SVGAGI (reference sequence). The V end was cut by 5 bases, the J end by 0 bases, with 7 bases between. CDR3 in DNA: TGTGCCAGCAGTCCGGGGGCTAACTATGGCTACACCTTC. It translates to CASSPGANYGYTF.

The V and J genes are TRBV6-2 or TRBV6-3 and TRBJ2-7, with D tentatively TRBD1 (6 bases). This CDR3 has 13 residues. Trimming took off 6 bases at V and 2 bases at J, with 11 bases between the two ends. In germline, CDR1 is MNHEY, CDR2 SVGEGT. The CDR3 loop reads CASSRTETYEQYV. CDR3 bases: TGTGCCAGCAGCCGGACAGAGACCTACGAGCAGTACGTC.

The CDR3 sequence is CASSPLSGGWQETQYF. The DNA of the CDR3 is TGTGCCAGCAGCCCGCTGTCGGGAGGATGGCAAGAGACCCAGTACTTC. V gene TRBV16 combines with J gene TRBJ2-5; 7 bases line up with TRBD2. The ends lost 4 bases at V and 2 bases at J; junction bases unmatched: 10. CDR1 KGHSY and CDR2 FQNENV come from the germline V gene. The CDR3 consists of 16 residues.

The V call is TRBV7-9, the J call TRBJ2-4, with TRBD1 as a possible D gene (6 bases). The CDR3 length is 17 residues. Germline V lookup: CDR1 SEHNR, CDR2 FQNEAQ (reference sequence). Trimming shortened V by 5 bases and J by 0 bases, and 17 bases separated the two germline ends. CDR3 sequence reads: CASSQTGGHLAKNIQYF. The CDR3 coding sequence is TGTGCCAGCAGCCAGACAGGTGGCCATCTAGCCAAAAACATTCAGTACTTC.

V usage is TRBV25-1 and J usage is TRBJ1-3; D remains ambiguous. V lost 1 base and J lost 0, with 10 bases in between. The CDR3 is made up of 16 amino acids. CDR1 is MGHDK and CDR2 is SYGVNS in the germline V gene. CDR3 residues: CASSEFPGDSGNTIYF. As DNA, the CDR3 is TGTGCCAGCAGTGAATTTCCCGGAGACTCTGGAAACACCATATATTTT.

CDR3 amino acids: CAISESKGTSGSTDTQYF. The CDR3, as DNA: TGTGCCATCAGTGAGTCGAAGGGGACTAGCGGGAGCACAGATACGCAGTATTTT. The chain combines TRBV10-3 with TRBJ2-3; 12 bases agree with TRBD2. This CDR3 is 18 amino acids long. Germline CDR1 reads ENHRY; CDR2 reads SYGVKD. With 0 bases clipped from V and 0 bases from J, the junction kept 4 bases outside the gene matches.

The chain combines TRBV3-1 (or the pseudogene TRBV3-2) with TRBJ2-5, with 11 nucleotides matching TRBD2. CDR1 and CDR2 from the germline V gene are LGHDT and YNNKEL (reference sequence). The CDR3 is made up of 14 amino acids. J was trimmed by 14 bases and V by 4 bases; bases with no gene match: 12. CDR3: CASSPGGLAVYRYF. The CDR3 nucleotides read TGTGCCAGCAGCCCCGGGGGACTAGCGGTGTACCGATACTTC.